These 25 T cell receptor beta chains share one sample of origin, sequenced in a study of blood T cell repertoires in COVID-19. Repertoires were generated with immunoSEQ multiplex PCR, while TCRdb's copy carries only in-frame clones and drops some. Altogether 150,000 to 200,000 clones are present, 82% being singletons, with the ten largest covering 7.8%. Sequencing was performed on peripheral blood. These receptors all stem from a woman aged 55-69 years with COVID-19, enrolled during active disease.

This chain's CDR3 is CATSLRGPNTGELFF. CDR3 nucleotide sequence: TGTGCCACCAGCCTCCGAGGGCCAAACACCGGGGAGCTGTTTTTT. The rearrangement links TRBV15 to TRBJ2-2; perhaps TRBD2 as D (5 bases). Trimming pared 5 bases from V and 2 bases from J, leaving 12 bases between. Germline V CDR1 and CDR2: LNHNV, YYDKDF (reference sequence). This CDR3 is 15 amino acids long. Variable domain in full (rest from reference TRBV15 and TRBJ2-2): DAMVIQNPRYQVTQFGKPVTLSCSQTLNHNVMYWYQQKSSQAPKLLFHYYDKDFNNEADTPDNFQSRRPNTSFCFLDIRSPGLGDTAMYLCATSLRGPNTGELFFGEGSRLTVL.

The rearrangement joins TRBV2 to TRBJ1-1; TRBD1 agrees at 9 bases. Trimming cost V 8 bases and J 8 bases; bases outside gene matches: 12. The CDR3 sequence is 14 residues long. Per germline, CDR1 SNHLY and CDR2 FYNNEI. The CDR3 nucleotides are TGTGCCAGCCGGTTGGAGGCCGGGACAGGGGAAGCTTTCTTT. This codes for CASRLEAGTGEAFF.

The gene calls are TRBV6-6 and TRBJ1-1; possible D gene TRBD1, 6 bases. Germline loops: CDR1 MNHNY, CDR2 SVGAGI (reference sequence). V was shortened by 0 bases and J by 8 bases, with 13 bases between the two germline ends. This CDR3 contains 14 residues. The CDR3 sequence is CASSYSRVQGEAFF. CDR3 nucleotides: TGTGCCAGCAGTTACTCGAGAGTCCAGGGGGAAGCTTTCTTT.

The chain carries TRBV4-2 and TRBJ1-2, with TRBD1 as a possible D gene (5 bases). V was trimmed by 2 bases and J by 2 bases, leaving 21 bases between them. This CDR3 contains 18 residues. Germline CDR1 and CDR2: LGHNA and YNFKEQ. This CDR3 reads CASSQPLTDAGRNYGYTF. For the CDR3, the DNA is TGTGCCAGCAGCCAACCCCTGACAGACGCCGGTAGGAACTATGGCTACACCTTC.

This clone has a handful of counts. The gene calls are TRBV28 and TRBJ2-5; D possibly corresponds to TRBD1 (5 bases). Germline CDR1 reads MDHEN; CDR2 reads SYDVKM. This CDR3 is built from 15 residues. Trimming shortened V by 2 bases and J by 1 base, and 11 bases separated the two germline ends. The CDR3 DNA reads TGTGCCAGCAGTTTACAACAGGCCCTCCAAGAGACCCAGTACTTC. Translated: CASSLQQALQETQYF.

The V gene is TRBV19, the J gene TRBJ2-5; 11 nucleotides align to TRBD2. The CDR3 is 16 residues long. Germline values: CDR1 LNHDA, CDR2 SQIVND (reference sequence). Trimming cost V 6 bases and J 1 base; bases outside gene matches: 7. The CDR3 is CASSSPSGRFQETQYF. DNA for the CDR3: TGTGCCAGTAGCAGCCCTAGCGGGAGGTTCCAAGAGACCCAGTACTTC. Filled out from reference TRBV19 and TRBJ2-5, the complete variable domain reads DGGITQSPKYLFRKEGQNVTLSCEQNLNHDAMYWYRQDPGQGLRLIYYSQIVNDFQKGDIAEGYSVSREKKESFPLTVTSAQKNPTAFYLCASSSPSGRFQETQYFGPGTRLLVL.

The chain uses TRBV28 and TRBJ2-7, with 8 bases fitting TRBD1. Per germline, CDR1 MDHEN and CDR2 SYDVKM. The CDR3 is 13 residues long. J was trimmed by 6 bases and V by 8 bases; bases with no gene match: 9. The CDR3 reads CASGQGSTFEQYF. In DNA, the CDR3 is TGTGCCAGCGGACAGGGATCCACCTTCGAGCAGTACTTC.

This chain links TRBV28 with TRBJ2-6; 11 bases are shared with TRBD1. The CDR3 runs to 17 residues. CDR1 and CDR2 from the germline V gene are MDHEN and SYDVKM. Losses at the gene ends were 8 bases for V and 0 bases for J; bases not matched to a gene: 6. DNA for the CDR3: TGTGCCAGCGTTCTCGGGACAGGGGGCTCTGGGGCCAACGTCCTGACTTTC. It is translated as CASVLGTGGSGANVLTF.

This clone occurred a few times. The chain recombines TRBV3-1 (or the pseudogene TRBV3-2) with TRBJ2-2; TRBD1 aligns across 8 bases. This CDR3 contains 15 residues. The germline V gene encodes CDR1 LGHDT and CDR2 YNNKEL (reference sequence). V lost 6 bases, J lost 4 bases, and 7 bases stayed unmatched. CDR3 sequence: CASRMDRARTGELFF. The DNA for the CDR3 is TGTGCCAGCAGAATGGACAGGGCGCGCACCGGGGAGCTGTTTTTT.

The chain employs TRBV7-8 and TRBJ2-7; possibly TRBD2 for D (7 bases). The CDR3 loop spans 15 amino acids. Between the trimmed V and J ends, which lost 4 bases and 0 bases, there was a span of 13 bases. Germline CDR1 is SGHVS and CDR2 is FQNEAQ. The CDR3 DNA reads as TGTGCCAGCAGCTCGGGGGGCTTCTTCTCCTACGAGCAGTACTTC. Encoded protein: CASSSGGFFSYEQYF.

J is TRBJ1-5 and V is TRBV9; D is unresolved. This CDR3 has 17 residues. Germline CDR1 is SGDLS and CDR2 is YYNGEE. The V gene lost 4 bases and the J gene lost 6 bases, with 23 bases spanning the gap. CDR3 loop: CASSLPEGPMGSQPQHF. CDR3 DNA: TGTGCCAGCAGCCTCCCCGAGGGCCCGATGGGGTCTCAGCCCCAGCATTTT.

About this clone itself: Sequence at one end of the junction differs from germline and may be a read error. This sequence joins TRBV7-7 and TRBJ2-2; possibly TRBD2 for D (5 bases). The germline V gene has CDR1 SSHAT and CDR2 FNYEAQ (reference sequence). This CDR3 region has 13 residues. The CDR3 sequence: CASSLEAVGELFF. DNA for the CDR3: TGTGCTAGCAGCTTAGAAGCGGTCGGGGAGCTGTTTTTT.

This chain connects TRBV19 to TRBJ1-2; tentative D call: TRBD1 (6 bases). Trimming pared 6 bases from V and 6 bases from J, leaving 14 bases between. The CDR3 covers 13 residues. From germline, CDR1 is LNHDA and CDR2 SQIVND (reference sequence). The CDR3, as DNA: TGTGCCAGTAGACAGGGTCCCATCGATGGCTACACCTTC. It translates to CASRQGPIDGYTF.

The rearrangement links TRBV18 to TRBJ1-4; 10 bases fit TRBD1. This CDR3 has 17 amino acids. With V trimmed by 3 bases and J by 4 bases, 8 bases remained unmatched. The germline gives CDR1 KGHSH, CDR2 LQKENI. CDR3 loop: CASSPSTGGLVNEKLFF. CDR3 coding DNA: TGTGCCAGCTCACCCTCGACAGGGGGCCTTGTTAATGAAAAACTGTTTTTT.

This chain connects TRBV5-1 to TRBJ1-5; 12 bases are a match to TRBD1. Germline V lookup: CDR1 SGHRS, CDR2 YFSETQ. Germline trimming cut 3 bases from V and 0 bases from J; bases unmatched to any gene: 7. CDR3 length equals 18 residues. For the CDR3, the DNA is TGCGCCAGCAGCTCCGGGACAGGGGGCCCTTATAGCAATCAGCCCCAGCATTTT. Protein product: CASSSGTGGPYSNQPQHF.

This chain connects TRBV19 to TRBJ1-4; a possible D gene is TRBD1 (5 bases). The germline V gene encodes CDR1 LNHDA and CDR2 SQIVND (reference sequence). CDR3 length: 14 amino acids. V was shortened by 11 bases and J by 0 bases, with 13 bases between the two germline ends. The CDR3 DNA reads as TGTGCCGTAGGAGACAGAACAACTAATGAAAAACTGTTTTTT. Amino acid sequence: CAVGDRTTNEKLFF.

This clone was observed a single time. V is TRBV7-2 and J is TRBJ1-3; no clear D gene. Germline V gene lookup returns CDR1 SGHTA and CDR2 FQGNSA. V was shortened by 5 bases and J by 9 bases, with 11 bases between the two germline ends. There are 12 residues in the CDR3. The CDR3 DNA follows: TGTGCCAGCAGCGCGGGGTGGAGCACCATATATTTT. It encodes CASSAGWSTIYF.

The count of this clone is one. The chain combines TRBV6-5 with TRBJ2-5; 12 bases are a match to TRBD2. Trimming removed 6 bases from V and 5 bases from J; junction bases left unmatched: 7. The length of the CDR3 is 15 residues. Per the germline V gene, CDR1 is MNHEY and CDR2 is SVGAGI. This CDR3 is CASSLGTSGFETQYF. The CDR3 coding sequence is TGTGCCAGCAGCCTTGGGACTAGCGGGTTTGAGACCCAGTACTTC.

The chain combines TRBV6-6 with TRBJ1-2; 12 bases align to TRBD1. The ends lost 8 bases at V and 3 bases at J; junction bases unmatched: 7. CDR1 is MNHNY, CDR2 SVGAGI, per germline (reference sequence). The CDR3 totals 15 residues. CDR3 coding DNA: TGTGCCAGCCGACGGGACAGGGGGCCCCACTATGGCTACACCTTC. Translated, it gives CASRRDRGPHYGYTF.

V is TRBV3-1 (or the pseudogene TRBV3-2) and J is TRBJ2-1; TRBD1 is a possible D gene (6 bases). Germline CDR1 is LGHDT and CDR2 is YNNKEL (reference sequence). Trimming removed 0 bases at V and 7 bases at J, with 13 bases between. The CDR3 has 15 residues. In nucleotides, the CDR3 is TGTGCCAGCAGCCAAGACCAGGGGACCTGGAATGAGCAGTTCTTC. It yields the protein CASSQDQGTWNEQFF.

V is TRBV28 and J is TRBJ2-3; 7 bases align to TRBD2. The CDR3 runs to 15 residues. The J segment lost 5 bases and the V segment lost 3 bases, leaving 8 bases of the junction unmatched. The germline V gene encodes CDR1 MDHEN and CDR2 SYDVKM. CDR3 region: CASSLGEGHIDTQYF. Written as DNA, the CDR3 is TGTGCCAGCAGTTTGGGGGAGGGCCATATAGATACGCAGTATTTT. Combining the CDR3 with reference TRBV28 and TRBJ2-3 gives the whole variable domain DVKVTQSSRYLVKRTGEKVFLECVQDMDHENMFWYRQDPGLGLRLIYFSYDVKMKEKGDIPEGYSVSREKKERFSLILESASTNQTSMYLCASSLGEGHIDTQYFGPGTRLTVL.

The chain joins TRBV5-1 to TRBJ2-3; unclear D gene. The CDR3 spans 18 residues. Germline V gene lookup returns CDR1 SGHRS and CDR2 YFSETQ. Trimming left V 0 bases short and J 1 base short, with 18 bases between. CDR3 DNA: TGCGCCAGCAGCTTGGTTCGACAAACAAGGCCCCGCACAGATACGCAGTATTTT. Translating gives CASSLVRQTRPRTDTQYF.

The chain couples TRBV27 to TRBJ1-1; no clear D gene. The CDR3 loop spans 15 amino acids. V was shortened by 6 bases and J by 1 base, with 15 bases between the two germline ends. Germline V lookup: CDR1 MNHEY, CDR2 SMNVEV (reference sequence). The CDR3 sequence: CASSQQGRGNTEAFF. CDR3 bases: TGTGCCAGCAGCCAACAAGGCCGGGGGAACACTGAAGCTTTCTTT.

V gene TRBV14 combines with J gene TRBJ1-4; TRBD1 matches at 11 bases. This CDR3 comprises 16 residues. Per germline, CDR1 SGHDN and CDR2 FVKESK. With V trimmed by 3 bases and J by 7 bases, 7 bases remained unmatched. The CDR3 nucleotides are TGTGCCAGCAGCCAGGGACAGGGGGTCGCGGGTGAAAAACTGTTTTTT. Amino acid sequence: CASSQGQGVAGEKLFF.

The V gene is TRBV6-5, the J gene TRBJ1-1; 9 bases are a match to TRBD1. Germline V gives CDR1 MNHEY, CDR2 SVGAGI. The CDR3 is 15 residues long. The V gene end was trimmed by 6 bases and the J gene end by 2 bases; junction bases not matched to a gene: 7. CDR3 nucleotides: TGTGCCAGCAGGAGAGCGGGACAGGGTAACACTGAAGCTTTCTTT. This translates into CASRRAGQGNTEAFF.